This entry lists 21 T cell receptor beta chains sequenced from one sample in a study of blood T cells in healthy people across ages. Then a second PCR, running about 6 to 11 cycles, was carried out with a sample-barcoded 5' primer and a J-beta primer mix. TCRdb reprocessed the 5' RACE reads with MiXCR, giving one entry per CDR3 protein. Altogether 590,000 or so distinct CDR3 sequences are present, approximately 30% being singletons, with the ten largest covering 15% to 19%. The sequenced sample consisted of blood. All receptors come from a woman aged 80 or over in good health.

A few counts support this clonotype. As DNA, the CDR3 is TGTGCCAGCAGAACAGGGGCGGCGGCAGATACGCAGTATTTT. It is translated as CASRTGAAADTQYF. The V gene is TRBV11-1, the J gene TRBJ2-3; 7 bases are shared with TRBD1. The CDR3 contains 14 residues. CDR1 and CDR2 from the germline V gene are SGHAT and FQDESV (reference sequence). After removal of 6 bases from V and 4 bases from J, the junction contained 7 bases not matched to a gene.

This clonotype has a count of ten or more. The rearrangement links TRBV28 to TRBJ2-5; 12 bases map to TRBD2. The junction had 8 bases not matched to a gene; V was cut back by 3 bases and J by 0 bases. CDR1 and CDR2 (germline): MDHEN, SYDVKM. The CDR3 has 18 amino acids. The CDR3 sequence: CASSFNPRLAGDQETQYF. Written as DNA, the CDR3 is TGTGCCAGCAGTTTCAATCCTAGACTAGCGGGGGACCAAGAGACCCAGTACTTC.

Comments on this clonotype: Likely a read error: the CDR3 ends without its conserved phenylalanine or tryptophan. The DNA is omitted, as the CDR3 cannot be located on it reliably, and the CDR3 follows TCRdb's listing. V is TRBV20-1 and J is TRBJ2-5; TRBD1, the D gene given by the table, was not confirmed from the DNA. Germline V lookup: CDR1 DFQATT, CDR2 SNEGSKA (reference sequence). From its first to its last residue, the CDR3 has 18 amino acids. The CDR3 protein is CSANQRQGMVEYGYTFGS.

The V call is TRBV3-1, the J call TRBJ1-5; tentatively, D is TRBD1 (5 bases). Trimming cost V 4 bases and J 5 bases, with 15 bases left between them. The CDR3 sequence is 15 residues long. Germline V gene sequence: CDR1 LGHDT, CDR2 YNNKEL (reference sequence). Written as DNA, the CDR3 is TGTGCCAGCAGCCCCAGGGCAGGGAACGATCAGCCCCAGCATTTT. Amino acids: CASSPRAGNDQPQHF.

Comment on this clonotype: A much bigger clone sits one base away, suggesting this may be a read error. In nucleotides, the CDR3 is TGTACCAGCAGCCAAGAGTGGGACCAGCGGCGCCTCACAGATACGCAGTATTTT. It codes for CTSSQEWDQRRLTDTQYF. The chain has TRBV4-2 and TRBJ2-3; tentatively, D is TRBD1 or TRBD2 (5 bases each). The germline gives CDR1 LGHNA, CDR2 YNFKEQ. The CDR3 loop spans 18 amino acids.

Of note for this clonotype: This may be a read error: a much more frequent sequence differs by one nucleotide. CDR3 nucleotides: TGTGCCTGCAGCGGGGGTGACAGGGTCGCCTACGAGCAGTACTTC. Protein: CACSGGDRVAYEQYF. This chain connects TRBV7-9 to TRBJ2-7; D might be TRBD2 (8 bases). The CDR3 loop spans 15 amino acids. Germline loops: CDR1 SEHNR, CDR2 FQNEAQ (reference sequence).

The table lists this clonotype with a few counts. No conserved phenylalanine or tryptophan ends this CDR3, so it is likely a read error. The V and J genes are TRBV7-9 and TRBJ1-6; D might be TRBD1 (5 bases). Deletions cut 2 bases from V and 6 bases from J, with 14 bases between. Germline CDR1 is SEHNR and CDR2 is FQNEAQ (reference sequence). The CDR3 is 16 amino acids. CDR3 DNA sequence: TGTGCCAGCAGCTTAAAGGGCCGGACACTTAATTCACCCCTCCACTGT. As protein: CASSLKGRTLNSPLHC.

CDR3 sequence (DNA): TGCAGTGCTAGAGGCTGGTCGGATACGCAGTATTTT. It encodes CSARGWSDTQYF. V and J are TRBV20-1 and TRBJ2-3; D not resolved. CDR1 and CDR2 (germline): DFQATT, SNEGSKA (reference sequence). The CDR3 totals 12 residues. V dropped 1 base and J dropped 6 bases, with 8 bases sitting between them.

This clonotype was picked up many times. This sequence joins TRBV12-3 or TRBV12-4 and TRBJ2-7; D unclear. Trimming left V 0 bases short and J 3 bases short, with 6 bases between. The CDR3 spans 13 residues. The CDR3 sequence is CASSLAYGYEQYF. The CDR3 DNA sequence: TGTGCCAGCAGTTTAGCATACGGCTACGAGCAGTACTTC.

This clonotype was detected many times. The rearrangement uses TRBV5-1 and TRBJ2-3; unclear D gene. V was clipped by 1 base and J by 0 bases, with 12 bases between them. The germline CDR1 and CDR2 sequences are SGHRS and YFSETQ. The CDR3 extends over 16 amino acids. CDR3 sequence reads: CASSLRAVVSTDTQYF. DNA for the CDR3: TGCGCCAGCAGCTTGAGGGCAGTCGTTAGCACAGATACGCAGTATTTT.

Notes on this clonotype: A much larger clone sits a single nucleotide away, making a read error possible. This sequence joins TRBV9 and TRBJ2-4; TRBD1 might be the D (6 bases). Trimming took off 3 bases at V and 0 bases at J, with 16 bases between the two ends. The germline CDR1 and CDR2 sequences are SGDLS and YYNGEE. The CDR3 has 17 amino acids. CDR3 DNA sequence: TGTGCCAGCAGCGCACGTCCAGGGGATTCAGCCAAAAACATTCAGTACTTC. Amino acids: CASSARPGDSAKNIQYF.

The rearrangement links TRBV29-1 to TRBJ2-3, with a weak D call TRBD1 (5 bases). The V gene's germline CDR1 is SQVTM and CDR2 ANQGSEA. V was cut by 8 bases and J by 2 bases, with 11 bases left in between. The CDR3 extends over 12 amino acids. CDR3 sequence (DNA): TGCAGCACAGGAGTCTCCACAGATACGCAGTATTTT. Translated: CSTGVSTDTQYF.

This clonotype was counted ten times or more. The chain carries TRBV29-1 and TRBJ1-2; D is undetermined. CDR3 length: 12 amino acids. V dropped 4 bases and J dropped 1 base, with 7 bases sitting between them. The V gene's germline CDR1 is SQVTM and CDR2 ANQGSEA. The CDR3 loop reads CSVGGNNYGYTF. CDR3 sequence (DNA): TGCAGCGTTGGGGGAAATAACTATGGCTACACCTTC.

To note about this clonotype: It may be a read error: a sequence one base away is much more abundant. The chain uses TRBV12-3 or TRBV12-4 and TRBJ1-1; D unclear. The CDR3 extends over 14 amino acids. V lost 6 bases to trimming and J lost 1 base, with 12 bases between them. CDR3 in amino acids: CASRFRARNTEAFF. DNA of the CDR3: TGTGCCAGCAGGTTTCGGGCCCGGAACACTGAAGCTTTCTTT.

This chain joins TRBV13 and TRBJ1-4; no reliable D call. The V gene's germline CDR1 is PRHDT and CDR2 FYEKMQ (reference sequence). This CDR3 has 14 amino acids. V lost 5 bases, J lost 0 bases, and 7 bases lay in between. This CDR3 is CASSRKTTNEKLFF. The CDR3 DNA is TGTGCCAGCAGCCGAAAAACAACTAATGAAAAACTGTTTTTT.

This clonotype has a count of ten or more. The V gene is TRBV6-1, the J gene TRBJ2-7; 9 positions agree with TRBD1. Trimming removed 6 bases from V and 3 bases from J; junction bases left unmatched: 6. Per the germline V gene, CDR1 is MNHNS and CDR2 is SASEGT. The length of the CDR3 is 14 residues. The CDR3 sequence is CASRSGTGLYEQYF. The DNA of the CDR3 is TGTGCCAGCAGATCCGGGACAGGGCTCTACGAGCAGTACTTC.

This clonotype was seen ten or more times. V is TRBV11-2 and J is TRBJ2-3, with 8 nucleotides matching TRBD1. Germline assignment: CDR1 SGHAT and CDR2 FQNNGV. The CDR3 sequence is 13 residues long. Germline trimming cut 7 bases from V and 5 bases from J; bases unmatched to any gene: 5. In DNA, the CDR3 is TGTGCCAGCACAGGGGGCACTGGAGATACGCAGTATTTT. Translated, it gives CASTGGTGDTQYF.

In its sample, this clonotype was seen a few times. V is TRBV7-9 and J is TRBJ1-1; no reliable D call. The CDR3 sequence is 13 residues long. Germline-derived CDR1 and CDR2 are SEHNR and FQNEAQ (reference sequence). The ends were cut back, 5 bases at V and 5 bases at J, with 12 bases in the middle. CDR3 protein: CASSLSHRTEAFF. Written as DNA, the CDR3 is TGTGCCAGCAGCCTGTCTCATCGGACTGAAGCTTTCTTT. Variable domain in full (rest from reference TRBV7-9 and TRBJ1-1): DTGVSQNPRHKITKRGQNVTFRCDPISEHNRLYWYRQTLGQGPEFLTYFQNEAQLEKSRLLSDRFSAERPKGSFSTLEIQRTEQGDSAMYLCASSLSHRTEAFFGQGTRLTVV.

The chain recombines TRBV30 with TRBJ1-5, with a possible D match to TRBD1 (5 bases). From germline, CDR1 is GTSNPN and CDR2 SVGIG (reference sequence). Trimming cost V 2 bases and J 2 bases, with 7 bases left between them. The CDR3 has 13 amino acids. The CDR3 loop reads CAWSTGGNQPQHF. The CDR3 DNA reads TGTGCCTGGAGTACGGGGGGCAATCAGCCCCAGCATTTT.

With regard to this clonotype: Given a much more abundant clone one base away, this may be a read error. The chain carries TRBV9 and TRBJ2-7; 7 bases align to TRBD2. CDR1 and CDR2 (germline): SGDLS, YYNGEE. The CDR3 is 15 residues long. The CDR3 here is CTSSVAGSDTYEQYF. The CDR3 nucleotides read TGTACCAGCAGCGTAGCGGGTTCCGATACCTACGAGCAGTACTTC.

The chain couples TRBV7-2 to TRBJ1-5, with D perhaps TRBD1 (5 bases). This CDR3 is built from 13 residues. V lost 5 bases and J lost 7, with 12 bases in between. Germline CDR1 and CDR2: SGHTA and FQGNSA. The CDR3 sequence: CASSVKGDQPQHF. CDR3 sequence (DNA): TGTGCCAGCAGCGTAAAAGGGGACCAGCCCCAGCATTTT. Supplemented by reference TRBV7-2 and TRBJ1-5, the full variable domain reads GAGVSQSPSNKVTEKGKDVELRCDPISGHTALYWYRQSLGQGLEFLIYFQGNSAPDKSGLPSDRFSAERTGGSVSTLTIQRTQQEDSAVYLCASSVKGDQPQHFGDGTRLSIL.